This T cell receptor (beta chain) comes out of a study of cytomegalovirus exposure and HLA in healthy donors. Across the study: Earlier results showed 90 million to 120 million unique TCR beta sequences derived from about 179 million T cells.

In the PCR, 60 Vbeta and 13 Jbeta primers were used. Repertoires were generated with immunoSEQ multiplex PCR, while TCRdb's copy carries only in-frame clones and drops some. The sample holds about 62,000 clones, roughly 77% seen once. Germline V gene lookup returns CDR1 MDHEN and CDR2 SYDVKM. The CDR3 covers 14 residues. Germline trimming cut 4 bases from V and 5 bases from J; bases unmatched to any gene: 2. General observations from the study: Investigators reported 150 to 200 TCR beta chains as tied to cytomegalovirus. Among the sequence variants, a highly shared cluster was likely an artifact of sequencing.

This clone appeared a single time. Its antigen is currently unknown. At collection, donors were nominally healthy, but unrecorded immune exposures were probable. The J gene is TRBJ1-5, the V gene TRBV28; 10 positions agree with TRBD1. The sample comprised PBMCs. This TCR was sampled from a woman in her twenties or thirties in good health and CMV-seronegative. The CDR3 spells CASSSGQGYQPQHF. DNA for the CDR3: TGTGCCAGCAGTTCGGGACAGGGGTATCAGCCCCAGCATTTT.